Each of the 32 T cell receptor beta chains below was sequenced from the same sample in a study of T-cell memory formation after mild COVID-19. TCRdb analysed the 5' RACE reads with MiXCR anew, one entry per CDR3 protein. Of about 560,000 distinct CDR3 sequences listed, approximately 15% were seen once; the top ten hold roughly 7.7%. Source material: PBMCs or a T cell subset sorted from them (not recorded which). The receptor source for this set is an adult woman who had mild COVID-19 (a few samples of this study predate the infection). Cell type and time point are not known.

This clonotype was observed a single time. CDR3 nucleotides: TGTGCCAGCAGTTACGACGGAACCGGGGAGCTGTTTTTT. It yields the protein CASSYDGTGELFF. The chain joins TRBV6-2 or TRBV6-3 to TRBJ2-2; D is uncertain. Germline assignment: CDR1 MNHEY and CDR2 SVGEGT. Trimming took 2 bases from V and 5 from J, leaving 6 bases between them. The CDR3 consists of 13 residues.

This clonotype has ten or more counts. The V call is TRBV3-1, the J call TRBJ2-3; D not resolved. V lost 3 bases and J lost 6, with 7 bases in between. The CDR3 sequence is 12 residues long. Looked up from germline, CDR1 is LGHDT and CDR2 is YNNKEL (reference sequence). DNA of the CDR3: TGTGCCAGCAGCCACACACGGGATACGCAGTATTTT. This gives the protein CASSHTRDTQYF.

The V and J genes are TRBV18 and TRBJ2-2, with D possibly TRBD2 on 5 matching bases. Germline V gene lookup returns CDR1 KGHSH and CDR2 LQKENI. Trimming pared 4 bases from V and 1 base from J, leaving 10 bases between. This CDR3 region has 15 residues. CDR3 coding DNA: TGTGCCAGCTCACAAGCGGCAGGGAACACCGGGGAGCTGTTTTTT. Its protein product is CASSQAAGNTGELFF.

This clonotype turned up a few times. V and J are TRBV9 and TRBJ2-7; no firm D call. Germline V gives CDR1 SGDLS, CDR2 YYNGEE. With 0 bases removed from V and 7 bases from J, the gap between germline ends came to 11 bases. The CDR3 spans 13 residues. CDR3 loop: CASSVGAVQEQYF. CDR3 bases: TGTGCCAGCAGCGTAGGTGCAGTTCAGGAGCAGTACTTC.

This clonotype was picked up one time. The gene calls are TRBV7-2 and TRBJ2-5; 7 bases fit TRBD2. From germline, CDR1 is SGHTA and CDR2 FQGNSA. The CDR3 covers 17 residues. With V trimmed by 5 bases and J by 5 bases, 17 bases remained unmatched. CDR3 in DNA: TGTGCCAGCAGCACCAAACCGTCCCTAGCGGCTTGGGAGACCCAGTACTTC. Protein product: CASSTKPSLAAWETQYF.

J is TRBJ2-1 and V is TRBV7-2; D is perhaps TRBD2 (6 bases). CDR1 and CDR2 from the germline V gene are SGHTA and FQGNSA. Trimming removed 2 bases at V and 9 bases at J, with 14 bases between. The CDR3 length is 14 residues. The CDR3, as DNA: TGTGCCAGCAGCTTAAGCGGCCTAGCGCTTGAGCAGTTCTTC. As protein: CASSLSGLALEQFF.

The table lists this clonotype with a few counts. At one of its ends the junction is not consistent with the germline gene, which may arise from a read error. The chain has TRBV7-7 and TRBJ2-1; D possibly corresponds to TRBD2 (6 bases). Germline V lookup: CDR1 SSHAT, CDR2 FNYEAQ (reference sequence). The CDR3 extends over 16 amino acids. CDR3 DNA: TGTGCTAGCAGTACGCGAGCGGGTCACCCCTACAATGAGCAGTTCTTC. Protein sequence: CASSTRAGHPYNEQFF.

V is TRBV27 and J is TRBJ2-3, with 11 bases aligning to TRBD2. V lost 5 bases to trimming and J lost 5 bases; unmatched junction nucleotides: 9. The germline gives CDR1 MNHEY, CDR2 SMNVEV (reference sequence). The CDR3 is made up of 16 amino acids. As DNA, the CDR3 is TGTGCCAGCAGTATTTCCCGACTAGCGGGAAGAGATACGCAGTATTTT. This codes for CASSISRLAGRDTQYF.

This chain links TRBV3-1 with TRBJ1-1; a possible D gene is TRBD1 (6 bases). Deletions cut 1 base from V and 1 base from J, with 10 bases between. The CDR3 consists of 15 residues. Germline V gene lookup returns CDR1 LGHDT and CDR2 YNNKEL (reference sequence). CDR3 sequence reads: CASSQGGTPNTEAFF. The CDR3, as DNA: TGTGCCAGCAGCCAAGGAGGGACACCGAACACTGAAGCTTTCTTT. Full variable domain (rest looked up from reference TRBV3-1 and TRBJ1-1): DTAVSQTPKYLVTQMGNDKSIKCEQNLGHDTMYWYKQDSKKFLKIMFSYNNKELIINETVPNRFSPKSPDKAHLNLHINSLELGDSAVYFCASSQGGTPNTEAFFGQGTRLTVV.

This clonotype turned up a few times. The CDR3 region is CATSVQGSGELFF. The CDR3 nucleotides are TGTGCCACCAGTGTTCAGGGATCCGGGGAGCTGTTTTTT. V is TRBV24-1 and J is TRBJ2-2; D is possibly TRBD1 (5 bases). This CDR3 has 13 residues. Trimming removed 5 bases from V and 6 bases from J, with 9 bases in between. Germline CDR1 reads KGHDR; CDR2 reads SFDVKD.

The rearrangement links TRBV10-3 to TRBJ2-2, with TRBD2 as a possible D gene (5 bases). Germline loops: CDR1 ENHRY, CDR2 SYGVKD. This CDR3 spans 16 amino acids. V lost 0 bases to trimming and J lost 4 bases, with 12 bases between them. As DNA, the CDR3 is TGTGCCATCAGTGAGTCTAATAGCGAAGGCACCGGGGAGCTGTTTTTT. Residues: CAISESNSEGTGELFF.

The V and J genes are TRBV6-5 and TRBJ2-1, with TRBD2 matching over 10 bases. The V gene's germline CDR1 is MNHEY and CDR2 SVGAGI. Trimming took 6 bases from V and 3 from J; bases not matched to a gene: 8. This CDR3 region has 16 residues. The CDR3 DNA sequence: TGTGCCAGCAGCCCCGCGGTAGCGGGAGGCTACAATGAGCAGTTCTTC. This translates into CASSPAVAGGYNEQFF.

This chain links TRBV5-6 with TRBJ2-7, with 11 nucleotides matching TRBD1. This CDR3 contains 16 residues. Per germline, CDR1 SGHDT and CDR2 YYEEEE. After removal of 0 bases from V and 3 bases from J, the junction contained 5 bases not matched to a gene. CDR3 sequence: CASSLAGTGGDYEQYF. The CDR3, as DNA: TGTGCCAGCAGCTTGGCCGGGACAGGGGGGGACTACGAGCAGTACTTC.

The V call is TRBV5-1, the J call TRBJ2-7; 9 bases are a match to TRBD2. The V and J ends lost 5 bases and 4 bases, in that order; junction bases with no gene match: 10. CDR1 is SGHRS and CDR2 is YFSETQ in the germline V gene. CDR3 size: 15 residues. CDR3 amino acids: CASSPGTSTSYEQYF. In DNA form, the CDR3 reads TGCGCCAGCAGTCCCGGGACTAGCACTTCGTACGAGCAGTACTTC.

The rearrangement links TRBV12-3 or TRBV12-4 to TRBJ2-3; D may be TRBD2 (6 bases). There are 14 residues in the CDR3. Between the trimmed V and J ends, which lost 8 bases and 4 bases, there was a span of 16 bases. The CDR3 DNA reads TGTGCCAGCGAGTTATACGCGGGGTCAGATACGCAGTATTTT. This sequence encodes CASELYAGSDTQYF.

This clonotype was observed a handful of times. CDR3 protein: CASSPDHSYEQYF. CDR3 nucleotide sequence: TGTGCCAGCAGCCCTGACCATTCGTACGAGCAGTACTTC. The chain joins TRBV11-2 to TRBJ2-7; D gene unclear. CDR3 size: 13 residues. V was shortened by 5 bases and J by 4 bases, with 12 bases between the two germline ends. In germline, CDR1 is SGHAT, CDR2 FQNNGV.

The CDR3 DNA reads as TGTGCCAGCAGTCTAGTCCACGAGCAGTACTTC. It codes for CASSLVHEQYF. The gene calls are TRBV2 and TRBJ2-7; D is unresolved. Deletions cut 5 bases from V and 5 bases from J, with 7 bases between. Germline-derived CDR1 and CDR2 are SNHLY and FYNNEI. This CDR3 region has 11 residues.

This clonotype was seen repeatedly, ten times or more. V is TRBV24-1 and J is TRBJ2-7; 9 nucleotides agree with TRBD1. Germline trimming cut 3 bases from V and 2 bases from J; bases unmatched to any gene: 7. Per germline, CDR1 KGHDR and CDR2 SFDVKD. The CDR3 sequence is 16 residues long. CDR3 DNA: TGTGCCACCAGTGATAACTCCGGGACAGGGCCCTACGAGCAGTACTTC. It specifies CATSDNSGTGPYEQYF.

The DNA for the CDR3 is TGTGCCAGCAGCCCCCTCCGGGGCCGGGAGGGAAACACCATATATTTT. It is translated as CASSPLRGREGNTIYF. The chain has TRBV7-6 and TRBJ1-3; perhaps TRBD1 as D (5 bases). V was trimmed by 5 bases and J by 4 bases, leaving 18 bases between them. Germline V CDR1 and CDR2: SGHVS, FNYEAQ. The CDR3 totals 16 residues.

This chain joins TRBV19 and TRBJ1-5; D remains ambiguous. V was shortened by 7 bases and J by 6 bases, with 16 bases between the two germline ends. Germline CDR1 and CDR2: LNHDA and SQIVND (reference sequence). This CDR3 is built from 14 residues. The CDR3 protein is CASNARRPGQPQHF. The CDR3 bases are TGTGCCAGTAACGCCAGGCGCCCCGGTCAGCCCCAGCATTTT.

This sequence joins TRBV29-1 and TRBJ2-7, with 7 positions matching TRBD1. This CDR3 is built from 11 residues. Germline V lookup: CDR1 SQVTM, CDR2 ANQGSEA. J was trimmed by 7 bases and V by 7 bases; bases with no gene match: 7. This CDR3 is CSATVQGEQYF. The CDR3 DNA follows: TGCAGCGCTACTGTACAGGGGGAGCAGTACTTC.

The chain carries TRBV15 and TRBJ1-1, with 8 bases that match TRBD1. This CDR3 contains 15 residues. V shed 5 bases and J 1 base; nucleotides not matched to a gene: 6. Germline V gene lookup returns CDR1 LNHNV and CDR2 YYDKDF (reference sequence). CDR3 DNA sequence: TGTGCCACCAGCGACAGGGGCTATGGGAACACTGAAGCTTTCTTT. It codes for CATSDRGYGNTEAFF.

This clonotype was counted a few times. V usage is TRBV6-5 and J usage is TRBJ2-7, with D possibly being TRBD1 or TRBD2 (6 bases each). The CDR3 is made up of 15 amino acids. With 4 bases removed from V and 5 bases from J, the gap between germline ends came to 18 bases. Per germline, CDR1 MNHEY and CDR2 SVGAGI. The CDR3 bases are TGTGCCAGCAGTTCCCCCCTTGGGGGGCAGGACGAGCAGTACTTC. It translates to CASSSPLGGQDEQYF.

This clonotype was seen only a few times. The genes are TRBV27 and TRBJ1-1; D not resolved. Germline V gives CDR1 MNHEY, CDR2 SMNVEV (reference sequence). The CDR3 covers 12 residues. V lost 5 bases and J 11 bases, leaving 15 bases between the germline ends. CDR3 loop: CASSPGRTPAFF. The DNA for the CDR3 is TGTGCCAGCAGTCCCGGACGGACGCCGGCTTTCTTT.

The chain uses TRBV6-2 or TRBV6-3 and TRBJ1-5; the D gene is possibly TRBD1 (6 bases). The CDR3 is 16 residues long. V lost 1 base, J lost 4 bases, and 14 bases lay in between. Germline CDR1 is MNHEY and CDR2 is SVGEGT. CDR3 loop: CASSYFGQLRNQPQHF. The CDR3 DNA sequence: TGTGCCAGCAGTTACTTTGGACAGCTGAGGAATCAGCCCCAGCATTTT.

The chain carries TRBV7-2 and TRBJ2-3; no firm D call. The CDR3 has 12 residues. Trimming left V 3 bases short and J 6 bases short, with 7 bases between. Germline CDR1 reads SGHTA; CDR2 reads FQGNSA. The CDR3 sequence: CASSLFADTQYF. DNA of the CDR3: TGTGCCAGCAGCTTGTTCGCCGATACGCAGTATTTT.

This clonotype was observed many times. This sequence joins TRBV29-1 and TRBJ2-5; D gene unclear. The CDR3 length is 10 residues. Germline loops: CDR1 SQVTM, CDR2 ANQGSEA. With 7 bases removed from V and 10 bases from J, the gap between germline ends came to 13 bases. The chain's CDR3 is CSAKGIDQYF. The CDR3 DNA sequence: TGCAGCGCCAAAGGGATAGACCAGTACTTC.

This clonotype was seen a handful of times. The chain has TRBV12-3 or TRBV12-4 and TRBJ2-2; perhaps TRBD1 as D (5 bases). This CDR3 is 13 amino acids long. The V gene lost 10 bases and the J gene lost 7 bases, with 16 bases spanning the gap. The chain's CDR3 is CATESTDSGELFF. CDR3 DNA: TGTGCCACCGAAAGTACCGACAGCGGGGAGCTGTTTTTT.

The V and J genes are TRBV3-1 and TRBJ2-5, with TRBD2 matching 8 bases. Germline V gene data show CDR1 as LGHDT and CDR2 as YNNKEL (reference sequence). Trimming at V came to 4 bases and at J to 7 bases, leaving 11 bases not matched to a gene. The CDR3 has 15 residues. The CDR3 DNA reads TGTGCCAGCAGCCCGCCGGTTAACAGCGGGGGGACCCAGTACTTC. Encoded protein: CASSPPVNSGGTQYF.

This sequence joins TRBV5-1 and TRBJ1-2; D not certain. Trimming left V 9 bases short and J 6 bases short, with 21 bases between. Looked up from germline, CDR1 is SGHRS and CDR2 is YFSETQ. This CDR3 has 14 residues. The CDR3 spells CATRQSPLTDGYTF. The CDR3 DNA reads TGCGCCACCAGGCAATCCCCGCTAACTGATGGCTACACCTTC.

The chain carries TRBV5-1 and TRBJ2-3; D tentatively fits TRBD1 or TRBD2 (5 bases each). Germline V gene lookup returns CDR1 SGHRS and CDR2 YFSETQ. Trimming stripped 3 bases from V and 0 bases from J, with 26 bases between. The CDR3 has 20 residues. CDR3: CASSWPRSGGRYSSTDTQYF. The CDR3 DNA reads TGCGCCAGCAGCTGGCCCCGGAGTGGGGGACGGTACTCTAGCACAGATACGCAGTATTTT.

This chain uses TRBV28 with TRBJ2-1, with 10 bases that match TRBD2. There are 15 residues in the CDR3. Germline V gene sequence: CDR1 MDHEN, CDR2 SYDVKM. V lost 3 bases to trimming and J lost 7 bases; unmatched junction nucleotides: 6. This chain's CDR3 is CASSFPSGRANEQFF. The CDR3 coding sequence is TGTGCCAGCAGTTTCCCCAGCGGGAGGGCAAATGAGCAGTTCTTC.